This is a list of T cell receptor beta chains from one sample in a study of T-cell memory formation after mild COVID-19. Using its own MiXCR run on the 5' RACE reads, TCRdb lists one record per CDR3 protein. Here the sample spans hundreds of thousands of distinct CDR3 sequences, around 28% being singletons. Sequencing used PBMCs or a T cell subset sorted from them (not recorded which). The receptors were sampled from an adult woman who had mild COVID-19 (a few samples of this study predate the infection). Cell type and time point are not known. Both conserved end residues are part of each CDR3. D genes are given only for firm matches. A clone size is listed for some rows: how often the clone was seen (once, few, many), or a class if it is expanded.

J gene | D gene | V gene | clone size | CDR3 protein | CDR3 DNA
TRBJ1-2 | - | TRBV9 | - | CASSVLQGYGYTF | TGTGCCAGCAGCGTACTACAGGGCTATGGCTACACCTTC
TRBJ2-1 | TRBD2 | TRBV4-2 | few | CASSQAASGTWYEQFF | TGTGCCAGCAGCCAAGCGGCTAGCGGGACGTGGTATGAGCAGTTCTTC
TRBJ2-2 | - | TRBV7-9 | - | CASSLVLPPGELFF | TGTGCCAGCAGCTTAGTACTCCCACCCGGGGAGCTGTTTTTT
TRBJ2-7 | - | TRBV5-4 | many | CASSLDSRGMIYEQYF | TGTGCCAGCAGCTTGGACTCACGCGGGATGATATACGAGCAGTACTTC
TRBJ1-2 | - | TRBV12-3/TRBV12-4 | once | CASSLGHSADGYTF | TGTGCCAGCAGTCTAGGACACTCGGCTGATGGCTACACCTTC
TRBJ2-3 | TRBD1 | TRBV7-9 | - | CASSYNGTGIPSTDTQYF | TGTGCCAGCAGCTACAACGGGACAGGGATTCCTAGCACAGATACGCAGTATTTT
TRBJ1-1 | - | TRBV4-3 | few | CASSLDGKNTEAFF | TGCGCCAGCAGCCTGGACGGAAAGAACACTGAAGCTTTCTTT
TRBJ1-4 | - | TRBV6-5 | few | CASSRIEATNEKLFF | TGTGCCAGCAGTCGCATTGAGGCAACTAATGAAAAACTGTTTTTT
TRBJ2-7 | - | TRBV29-1 | - | CSVRGDSYEQYF | TGCAGCGTTCGGGGCGACTCCTACGAGCAGTACTTC
TRBJ2-2 | - | TRBV6-5 | few | CASSYSRRGAGELFF | TGTGCCAGCAGTTACTCTCGTAGAGGCGCCGGGGAGCTGTTTTTT
TRBJ1-1 | - | TRBV6-6 | - | CASSRPAPGEAFF | TGTGCCAGCAGCCGGCCGGCGCCCGGTGAAGCTTTCTTT
TRBJ2-1 | TRBD2 | TRBV3-1 | - | CASSRQSGGWFF | TGTGCCAGCAGCCGGCAAAGCGGGGGCTGGTTCTTC
TRBJ2-1 | - | TRBV11-3 | - | CASSTRKDFDEQFF | TGTGCCAGCAGCACTAGAAAAGATTTCGATGAGCAGTTCTTC
TRBJ2-2 | - | TRBV7-7 | - | CAAGIDRGGTGELFF | TGTGCTGCGGGGATCGACAGGGGAGGGACCGGGGAGCTGTTTTTT
TRBJ2-1 | TRBD2 | TRBV12-3/TRBV12-4 | few | CASSSTSGRSQFF | TGTGCCAGCAGTTCCACTAGCGGCCGTTCGCAGTTCTTC
TRBJ2-1 | TRBD2 | TRBV5-6 | - | CASSLALASGTNEQFF | TGTGCCAGCAGCTTGGCCTTGGCTAGCGGGACAAATGAGCAGTTCTTC
TRBJ1-1 | - | TRBV5-1 | many | CASSLAAGGTEAFF | TGCGCCAGCAGCTTGGCCGCGGGGGGCACTGAAGCTTTCTTT